This record looks at one T cell receptor beta chain sequence and its context. The data were taken from a study of T cell repertoires in aging, cancer and after chemotherapy. Overall study: Healthy donor repertoires were recorded over several months to years and showed clear clonal overlap.

TRB rearrangements spanning V, D and J were amplified using mixed TRB-A/B primers. TCRdb re-derived calls from the multiplex PCR reads in MiXCR, one entry per CDR3 protein. The sample shows some 9,900 distinct CDR3 sequences, 25% to 30% of them seen only once. Amplification of TCR beta used genomic DNA extracted from peripheral blood. Trimming cost V 4 bases and J 6 bases, with 12 bases left between them. The CDR3 is 13 residues long. The germline CDR1 and CDR2 sequences are SGHTA and FQGTGA. Sequenced input: blood. The V call is TRBV7-3, the J call TRBJ1-2; maybe TRBD1 (6 bases). This sequence originates from a human donor in good health. In DNA, the CDR3 is TGTGCCAGCAGCTCACAGGGAGGGGATGGCTACACCTTC. Protein product: CASSSQGGDGYTF.